The 24 T cell receptor beta chains presented below share a single source sample, sequenced in a study of blood T cell repertoires in COVID-19. Libraries were prepared by immunoSEQ multiplex PCR; TCRdb keeps only in-frame clonotypes and omits some of them. This sample has under 500,000 clones, with around 89% found just once. Sample: peripheral blood. These TCRs come from a woman under 40 with acute or convalescent COVID-19.

The chain couples TRBV4-1 to TRBJ2-7; 8 bases are shared with TRBD1. The CDR3 is made up of 15 amino acids. Germline V lookup: CDR1 MGHRA, CDR2 YSYEKL. Trimming cost V 2 bases and J 3 bases; bases outside gene matches: 6. The CDR3 DNA reads TGCGCCAGCAGCCAAACGACAGGGGAGTTCTACGAGCAGTACTTC. It encodes CASSQTTGEFYEQYF.

The CDR3 loop is CATSQSGGADTQYF. DNA for the CDR3: TGTGCCACCAGTCAGAGCGGGGGGGCAGATACGCAGTATTTT. The chain carries TRBV24-1 and TRBJ2-3; 10 nucleotides agree with TRBD2. The CDR3 is 14 amino acids. Germline trimming cut 6 bases from V and 4 bases from J; bases unmatched to any gene: 3. Germline V lookup: CDR1 KGHDR, CDR2 SFDVKD.

With respect to this clone: The junction and the germline gene differ at one end; a read error may be behind it. The CDR3 protein is CASSFQPPLSGAQEAQYF. The CDR3 nucleotides read TGCGCCAGCAGCTTCCAACCTCCCCTCAGCGGGGCGCAAGAGGCCCAGTACTTC. The chain employs TRBV5-1 and TRBJ2-5; 7 bases line up with TRBD2. This CDR3 is 18 amino acids long. Germline loops: CDR1 SGHRS, CDR2 YFSETQ.

V usage is TRBV11-3 and J usage is TRBJ2-2; tentative D call: TRBD1 (6 bases). Germline lookup yields CDR1 SGHNT and CDR2 YENEEA. Trimming removed 1 base at V and 2 bases at J, with 11 bases between. This CDR3 spans 16 amino acids. CDR3 in DNA: TGTGCCAGCAGCTTAGGAGGGGGACAAAACACCGGGGAGCTGTTTTTT. Its translation is CASSLGGGQNTGELFF.

The J gene is TRBJ1-1, the V gene TRBV5-1; 9 positions agree with TRBD1. CDR1 SGHRS and CDR2 YFSETQ come from the germline V gene. The CDR3 spans 21 residues. The V gene end was trimmed by 0 bases and the J gene end by 1 base; junction bases not matched to a gene: 19. Here the CDR3 DNA reads TGCGCCAGCAGCTTGGAAGTCGGGACAGGGAAGTCGTGGGCGCGGAACACTGAAGCTTTCTTT. Encoded protein: CASSLEVGTGKSWARNTEAFF.

The table lists this clone with a few counts. The chain has TRBV13 and TRBJ2-2; D call uncertain. CDR1 and CDR2 (germline): PRHDT, FYEKMQ (reference sequence). The CDR3 is 12 residues long. V gave up 5 bases and J gave up 8 bases, with 9 bases separating them. CDR3 sequence: CASSLRFGELFF. CDR3 nucleotide sequence: TGTGCCAGCAGCCTGCGGTTTGGGGAGCTGTTTTTT.

The V and J genes are TRBV19 and TRBJ1-2; TRBD1 aligns across 7 bases. In germline, CDR1 is LNHDA, CDR2 SQIVND (reference sequence). The V gene end was trimmed by 2 bases and the J gene end by 4 bases; junction bases not matched to a gene: 7. This CDR3 comprises 15 residues. The CDR3 DNA is TGTGCCAGTAGTATACTCCGAAAGGGGGCCTATGGCTACACCTTC. This codes for CASSILRKGAYGYTF.

This clone was picked up a small number of times. V and J are TRBV19 and TRBJ1-1, with D perhaps matching TRBD1 (6 bases). Germline CDR1 LNHDA, CDR2 SQIVND (reference sequence). The CDR3 sequence is 14 residues long. V lost 6 bases, J lost 0 bases, and 11 bases lay in between. CDR3 coding DNA: TGTGCCAGTAGGCGGGGGCGGCTGAACACTGAAGCTTTCTTT. Amino acid sequence: CASRRGRLNTEAFF. The whole variable domain, filled in from reference TRBV19 and TRBJ1-1, reads DGGITQSPKYLFRKEGQNVTLSCEQNLNHDAMYWYRQDPGQGLRLIYYSQIVNDFQKGDIAEGYSVSREKKESFPLTVTSAQKNPTAFYLCASRRGRLNTEAFFGQGTRLTVV.

The chain carries TRBV27 and TRBJ2-1, with a possible D match to TRBD1 (5 bases). Germline V lookup: CDR1 MNHEY, CDR2 SMNVEV (reference sequence). V was shortened by 5 bases and J by 12 bases, with 17 bases between the two germline ends. This CDR3 is built from 13 residues. The CDR3 coding sequence is TGTGCCAGCAGTCTGGATAGACAGTCCGGGCAGTTCTTC. Translating gives CASSLDRQSGQFF.

The V and J genes are TRBV5-6 and TRBJ1-1; 8 bases are shared with TRBD1. Germline loops: CDR1 SGHDT, CDR2 YYEEEE. This CDR3 has 16 residues. The junction had 8 bases not matched to a gene; V was cut back by 3 bases and J by 1 base. In DNA form, the CDR3 reads TGTGCCAGCAGCTGGGGACTCACAGGGGGGAACACTGAAGCTTTCTTT. This gives the protein CASSWGLTGGNTEAFF.

V gene TRBV29-1 combines with J gene TRBJ1-2; D possibly corresponds to TRBD1 (6 bases). Trimming removed 5 bases from V and 5 bases from J, with 24 bases in between. The CDR3 is 16 residues long. CDR1 is SQVTM and CDR2 is ANQGSEA in the germline V gene. The CDR3 region is CSVPEGQPLGIYGYTF. Written as DNA, the CDR3 is TGCAGCGTTCCGGAAGGACAGCCATTAGGGATTTATGGCTACACCTTC.

This clone was observed a single time. This chain joins TRBV21-1 and TRBJ1-4; TRBD1, the table's D call, lacks a check against the DNA. TRBV21-1 is recorded as a pseudogene. There are 19 residues in the CDR3. CDR3 in amino acids: CASSKKKETGGWTNEKLFF. The CDR3 region has the DNA TGTGCCAGCAGCAAAAAAAAAGAGACAGGGGGCTGGACTAATGAAAAACTGTTTTTT.

The rearrangement joins TRBV28 to TRBJ1-5; 7 bases map to TRBD1. Germline V gene sequence: CDR1 MDHEN, CDR2 SYDVKM. The V gene end was trimmed by 10 bases and the J gene end by 6 bases; junction bases not matched to a gene: 9. The CDR3 runs 13 residues. CDR3 sequence reads: CATANRGGQPQHF. The CDR3 DNA is TGTGCCACCGCAAACAGGGGTGGTCAGCCCCAGCATTTT.

J is TRBJ2-1 and V is TRBV6-5; 13 positions match TRBD2. J was trimmed by 8 bases and V by 7 bases; bases with no gene match: 5. Germline CDR1 is MNHEY and CDR2 is SVGAGI. The CDR3 runs to 14 residues. The CDR3 nucleotides read TGTGCCAGCACCCGGACTAGCGGGGGTGATGAGCAGTTCTTC. This codes for CASTRTSGGDEQFF.

The chain is built from TRBV5-6 and TRBJ2-7, with a tentative D call TRBD1 (6 bases). The ends were cut back, 0 bases at V and 8 bases at J, with 15 bases in the middle. This CDR3 region has 14 residues. Germline V gene data show CDR1 as SGHDT and CDR2 as YYEEEE. CDR3 sequence reads: CASSLAQVGDKQYF. CDR3 coding DNA: TGTGCCAGCAGCTTGGCCCAGGTAGGGGACAAGCAGTACTTC.

The chain uses TRBV5-6 and TRBJ1-5; D call uncertain. CDR3 length: 13 amino acids. Germline V lookup: CDR1 SGHDT, CDR2 YYEEEE. V dropped 2 bases and J dropped 9 bases, with 12 bases sitting between them. The CDR3 nucleotides are TGTGCCAGCAGCTTTTCGGGGTCTCGGCCCCAGCATTTT. Translation: CASSFSGSRPQHF.

The J gene is TRBJ2-1, the V gene TRBV11-3; 9 bases line up with TRBD2. The CDR3 extends over 13 amino acids. V was clipped by 6 bases and J by 9 bases; unmatched bases: 6. CDR1 and CDR2 (germline): SGHNT, YENEEA. The CDR3 loop reads CASSRLAGSEQFF. CDR3 in DNA: TGTGCCAGCAGTCGTCTAGCGGGGAGTGAGCAGTTCTTC.

The chain's CDR3 is CASSRYGTSGETQYF. For the CDR3, the DNA is TGCGCCAGCAGCCGGTACGGGACTAGCGGAGAGACCCAGTACTTC. The chain has TRBV5-1 and TRBJ2-5; TRBD2 agrees at 11 bases. V shed 4 bases, J shed 4 bases, and the junction held 6 bases outside the gene matches. The CDR3 totals 15 residues. CDR1 is SGHRS, CDR2 YFSETQ, per germline.

V and J are TRBV19 and TRBJ1-2, with unresolved D. V was pared by 5 bases and J by 3 bases, with 7 bases between. From germline, CDR1 is LNHDA and CDR2 SQIVND (reference sequence). The length of the CDR3 is 12 residues. CDR3 region: CASSFADYGYTF. As DNA, the CDR3 is TGTGCCAGTAGTTTCGCGGACTATGGCTACACCTTC. Combining the CDR3 with reference TRBV19 and TRBJ1-2 gives the whole variable domain DGGITQSPKYLFRKEGQNVTLSCEQNLNHDAMYWYRQDPGQGLRLIYYSQIVNDFQKGDIAEGYSVSREKKESFPLTVTSAQKNPTAFYLCASSFADYGYTFGSGTRLTVV.

The genes are TRBV12-3 or TRBV12-4 and TRBJ2-7, with D maybe TRBD1 (5 bases). V was pared by 5 bases and J by 2 bases, with 10 bases between. This CDR3 comprises 13 residues. CDR3 sequence: CASSPDSTYEQYF. For the CDR3, the DNA is TGTGCCAGCAGTCCCGACAGCACCTACGAGCAGTACTTC.

The chain is built from TRBV30 and TRBJ2-5, with 9 bases aligning to TRBD2. Per the germline V gene, CDR1 is GTSNPN and CDR2 is SVGIG (reference sequence). Trimming cost V 0 bases and J 5 bases; bases outside gene matches: 7. The CDR3 is made up of 15 amino acids. Written as DNA, the CDR3 is TGTGCCTGGAGTGTAGGCGGGGGGGCATTGGAGACCCAGTACTTC. Translating gives CAWSVGGGALETQYF.

This clone occurred a few times. J is TRBJ2-7 and V is TRBV28; D is unresolved. CDR3 length equals 11 residues. Trimming stripped 2 bases from V and 8 bases from J, with 7 bases between. Germline CDR1 reads MDHEN; CDR2 reads SYDVKM. The CDR3 sequence: CASSLELQQYF. CDR3 bases: TGTGCCAGCAGTTTAGAGCTACAGCAGTACTTC.

This clone was counted once. The chain joins TRBV29-1 to TRBJ1-1; D gene uncertain. The CDR3 runs to 13 residues. From germline, CDR1 is SQVTM and CDR2 ANQGSEA. The ends were cut back, 3 bases at V and 0 bases at J, with 8 bases in the middle. The CDR3 nucleotides are TGCAGCGTTGAGAAGCCCATGAACACTGAAGCTTTCTTT. Translation: CSVEKPMNTEAFF.

This chain links TRBV30 with TRBJ1-4; D uncertain. Deletions cut 4 bases from V and 6 bases from J, with 12 bases between. CDR1 GTSNPN and CDR2 SVGIG come from the germline V gene (reference sequence). This CDR3 contains 13 residues. Written as DNA, the CDR3 is TGTGCCTGGAACTCAGGATCTCATGAAAAACTGTTTTTT. Its translation: CAWNSGSHEKLFF.